A single sample is the source of the 14 T cell receptor beta chains below, sequenced in a study of a mutant IDH1 vaccine in newly diagnosed glioma. Only in-frame clones appear in the TCRdb table, and some are missing; sequencing was by immunoSEQ multiplex PCR. The sample includes tens of thousands of clones, around 80% of them seen just once. Time point here: baseline, week 1 (first vaccination visit). Specified treatment: pre-vaccination baseline after standard-of-care therapy. Sequencing was performed on peripheral blood mononuclear cells (PBMCs), taken from a glioma patient treated with radiotherapy, temozolomide or both. All receptors derive from a woman aged 18-35 years with glioma. Some clones in this sample may be carry-over from other donors' samples.

The CDR3 coding sequence is TGTGCCAGCACCCCTTTGGCCCCAGGTGGGATAGAGACCCAGTACTTC. It encodes CASTPLAPGGIETQYF. The gene calls are TRBV7-8 and TRBJ2-5; D is uncertain. CDR3 length: 16 amino acids. CDR1 and CDR2 (germline): SGHVS, FQNEAQ. V was shortened by 7 bases and J by 4 bases, with 22 bases between the two germline ends.

V is TRBV6-5 and J is TRBJ1-1; no clear D gene. V gave up 2 bases and J gave up 4 bases, with 11 bases separating them. This CDR3 is built from 14 residues. Germline V gene lookup returns CDR1 MNHEY and CDR2 SVGAGI. The CDR3: CASSYGMGVTEAFF. CDR3 nucleotide sequence: TGTGCCAGCAGTTACGGGATGGGCGTCACTGAAGCTTTCTTT.

The sample holds a few counts of this clone. The chain couples TRBV9 to TRBJ1-1, with D perhaps matching TRBD1 (5 bases). CDR3 length equals 15 residues. The germline V gene encodes CDR1 SGDLS and CDR2 YYNGEE. Trimming removed 3 bases at V and 0 bases at J, with 12 bases between. CDR3 DNA: TGTGCCAGCAGCGGGGGGGGAGGGATGAACACTGAAGCTTTCTTT. As protein: CASSGGGGMNTEAFF. The whole variable domain, remainder taken from reference TRBV9 and TRBJ1-1, is DSGVTQTPKHLITATGQRVTLRCSPRSGDLSVYWYQQSLDQGLQFLIQYYNGEERAKGNILERFSAQQFPDLHSELNLSSLELGDSALYFCASSGGGGMNTEAFFGQGTRLTVV.

The rearrangement joins TRBV19 to TRBJ2-3; D remains ambiguous. The V gene's germline CDR1 is LNHDA and CDR2 SQIVND (reference sequence). The CDR3 is 13 amino acids. V lost 2 bases and J lost 8, with 11 bases in between. The chain's CDR3 is CASSITDSGTQYF. In DNA form, the CDR3 reads TGTGCCAGTAGTATAACGGATTCGGGTACGCAGTATTTT.

The CDR3 coding sequence is TGTGCCAGCAGTTTATTATCCGGTAGCAATCAGCCCCAGCATTTT. Residues: CASSLLSGSNQPQHF. The V and J genes are TRBV27 and TRBJ1-5; D unresolved. The CDR3 length is 15 residues. In germline, CDR1 is MNHEY, CDR2 SMNVEV (reference sequence). V shed 1 base and J shed 0 bases, with 7 bases lying between them.

The J gene is TRBJ2-2, the V gene TRBV4-3; D not certain. V gave up 0 bases and J gave up 7 bases, with 12 bases separating them. This CDR3 comprises 15 residues. Germline V CDR1 and CDR2: LGHNA, YSLEER. The DNA of the CDR3 is TGCGCCAGCAGCCAAGATGTCCACCACGGCGGGGAGCTGTTTTTT. This encodes CASSQDVHHGGELFF.

This clone was found a few times. The rearrangement links TRBV19 to TRBJ1-1, with 9 bases fitting TRBD1. CDR1 is LNHDA and CDR2 is SQIVND in the germline V gene (reference sequence). The CDR3 has 14 amino acids. With 6 bases clipped from V and 5 bases from J, the junction kept 7 bases outside the gene matches. In DNA form, the CDR3 reads TGTGCCAGTAGCATACAGGGGGCGGGAACTGAAGCTTTCTTT. This translates into CASSIQGAGTEAFF.

The CDR3 spells CASSYGSETEAFF. The CDR3, as DNA: TGTGCCAGCAGTTACGGGAGTGAAACTGAAGCTTTCTTT. The V call is TRBV6-6, the J call TRBJ1-1; D unresolved. The germline V gene encodes CDR1 MNHNY and CDR2 SVGAGI (reference sequence). The CDR3 covers 13 residues. The germline V and J ends were trimmed by 2 bases and 5 bases, with 9 bases remaining between them.

This chain connects TRBV6-5 to TRBJ2-5; a weak D match, TRBD2 (5 bases). The CDR3 is 13 amino acids. V was cut by 2 bases and J by 5 bases, with 9 bases left in between. CDR1 and CDR2 (germline): MNHEY, SVGAGI. The CDR3 region is CASSYGLRETQYF. The CDR3 coding sequence is TGTGCCAGCAGTTACGGACTTCGCGAGACCCAGTACTTC.

The chain joins TRBV5-1 to TRBJ2-3; D is possibly TRBD1 or TRBD2 (5 bases each). V was shortened by 7 bases and J by 2 bases, with 14 bases between the two germline ends. This CDR3 is built from 14 residues. Per the germline V gene, CDR1 is SGHRS and CDR2 is YFSETQ. Here the CDR3 reads CASGIGTYTDTQYF. CDR3 nucleotides: TGCGCCAGCGGTATCGGGACGTACACAGATACGCAGTATTTT.

This rearrangement joins TRBV6-1 to TRBJ1-1; 9 bases match TRBD1. The trim removed 5 bases at V and 5 bases at J, leaving 9 bases unmatched. Germline loops: CDR1 MNHNS, CDR2 SASEGT. This CDR3 is 15 amino acids long. CDR3 sequence: CASSLKQGAETEAFF. CDR3 bases: TGTGCCAGCAGTTTAAAACAGGGGGCGGAGACTGAAGCTTTCTTT.

For the CDR3, the DNA is TGCGCCAGCAGCCATAGCGGGGGTAGCACAGATACGCAGTATTTT. Translating it yields CASSHSGGSTDTQYF. The J gene is TRBJ2-3, the V gene TRBV5-1; 9 nucleotides match TRBD2. The V gene end was trimmed by 4 bases and the J gene end by 0 bases; junction bases not matched to a gene: 3. CDR1 and CDR2 (germline): SGHRS, YFSETQ. This CDR3 has 15 residues.

The chain uses TRBV6-4 and TRBJ2-6, with D perhaps TRBD1 (6 bases). V lost 3 bases, J lost 3 bases, and 9 bases lay in between. This CDR3 has 15 residues. Germline CDR1 reads MRHNA; CDR2 reads SNTAGT. CDR3 coding DNA: TGTGCCAGCAGTGAACACAGGGATGGGGCCAACGTCCTGACTTTC. Translating it yields CASSEHRDGANVLTF.

This sequence joins TRBV9 and TRBJ2-7, with D perhaps given as TRBD1 or TRBD2 (5 bases each). V was clipped by 2 bases and J by 5 bases, with 11 bases between them. There are 13 residues in the CDR3. Germline V gene sequence: CDR1 SGDLS, CDR2 YYNGEE. The CDR3 sequence: CASSVRGPDEQYF. CDR3 nucleotide sequence: TGTGCCAGCAGCGTCCGGGGCCCCGACGAGCAGTACTTC.